This paragraph covers one T cell receptor beta chain sequence. J gave up 5 bases and V 7 bases, and 6 bases lay outside the gene matches. The CDR3 runs 14 residues. Germline V gives CDR1 WNHNN, CDR2 SYGVQD (reference sequence). The authors ran a second PCR of roughly 6 to 12 cycles using a sample-barcoded 5' primer and a J-beta primer mix. TCRdb called the 5' RACE reads again in MiXCR, with one record for every CDR3 protein. Of 1.5 million or so distinct CDR3 sequences listed, roughly 43% were seen once; the top ten hold more than 4%. The sample originates from a study of blood T cells in healthy people across ages.

The chain combines TRBV10-1 with TRBJ2-1; 9 bases line up with TRBD2. This clonotype originated in a young woman in good health. The sample taken for sequencing was blood. CDR3 sequence reads: CASKRTSADNEQFF. CDR3 nucleotides: TGCGCCAGCAAAAGGACTAGCGCCGACAATGAGCAGTTCTTC.